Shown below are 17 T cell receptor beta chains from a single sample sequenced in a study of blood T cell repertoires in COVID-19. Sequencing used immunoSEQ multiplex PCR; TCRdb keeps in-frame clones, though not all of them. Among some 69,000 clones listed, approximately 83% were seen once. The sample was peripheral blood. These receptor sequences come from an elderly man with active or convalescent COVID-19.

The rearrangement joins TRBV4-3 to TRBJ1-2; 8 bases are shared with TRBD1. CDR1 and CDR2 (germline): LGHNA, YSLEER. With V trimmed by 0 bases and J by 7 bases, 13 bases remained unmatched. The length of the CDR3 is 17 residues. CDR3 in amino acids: CASSQESQGATVRGYTF. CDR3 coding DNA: TGCGCCAGCAGCCAAGAGAGCCAGGGGGCAACGGTGCGTGGCTACACCTTC.

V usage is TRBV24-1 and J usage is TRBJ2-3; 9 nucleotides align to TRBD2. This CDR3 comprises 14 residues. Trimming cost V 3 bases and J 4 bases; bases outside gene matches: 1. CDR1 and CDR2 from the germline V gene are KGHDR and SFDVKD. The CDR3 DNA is TGTGCCACCAGTGATAGCGGGGGGCCAGATACGCAGTATTTT. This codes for CATSDSGGPDTQYF.

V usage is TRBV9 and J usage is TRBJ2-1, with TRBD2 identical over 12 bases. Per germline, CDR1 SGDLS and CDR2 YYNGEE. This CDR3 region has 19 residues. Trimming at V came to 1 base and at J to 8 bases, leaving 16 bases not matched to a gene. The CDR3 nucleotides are TGTGCCAGCAGCGTATCGGGGACTAGCGGGTTCTTGGTACACGATGAGCAGTTCTTC. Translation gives CASSVSGTSGFLVHDEQFF.

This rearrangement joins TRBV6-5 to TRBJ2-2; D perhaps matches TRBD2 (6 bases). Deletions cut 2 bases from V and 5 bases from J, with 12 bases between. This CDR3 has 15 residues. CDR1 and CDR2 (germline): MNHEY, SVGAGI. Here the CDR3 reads CASSYGGSGTGELFF. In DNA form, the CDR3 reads TGTGCCAGCAGTTACGGGGGAAGCGGGACCGGGGAGCTGTTTTTT.

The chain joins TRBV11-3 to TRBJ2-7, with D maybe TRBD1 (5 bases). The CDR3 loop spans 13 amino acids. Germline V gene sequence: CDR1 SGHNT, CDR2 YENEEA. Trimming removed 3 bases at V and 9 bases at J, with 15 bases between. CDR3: CASSFHRTSWQYF. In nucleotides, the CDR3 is TGTGCCAGCAGCTTTCACAGGACCTCATGGCAGTACTTC.

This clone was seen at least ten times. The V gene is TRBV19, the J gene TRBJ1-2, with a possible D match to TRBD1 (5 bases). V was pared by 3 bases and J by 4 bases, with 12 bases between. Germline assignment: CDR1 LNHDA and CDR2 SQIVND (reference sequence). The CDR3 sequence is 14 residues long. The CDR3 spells CASSMGRGTYGYTF. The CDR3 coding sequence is TGTGCCAGTAGTATGGGAAGGGGCACCTATGGCTACACCTTC.

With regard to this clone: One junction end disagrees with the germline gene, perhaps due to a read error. The CDR3 protein is CASRIAGGPTRDEQFF. The DNA of the CDR3 is TGTGCCAGTAGAATAGCGGGAGGGCCTACTAGAGATGAGCAGTTCTTC. This rearrangement joins TRBV19 to TRBJ2-1; 11 bases fit TRBD2. Germline-derived CDR1 and CDR2 are LNHDA and SQIVND (reference sequence). The CDR3 is made up of 16 amino acids.

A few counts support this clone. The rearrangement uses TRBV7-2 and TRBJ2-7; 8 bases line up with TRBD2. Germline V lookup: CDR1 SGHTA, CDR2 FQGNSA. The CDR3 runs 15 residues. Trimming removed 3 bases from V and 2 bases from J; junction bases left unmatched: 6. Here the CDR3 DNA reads TGTGCCAGCAGCTTCACCACGGGACTAGCCTACGAGCAGTACTTC. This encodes CASSFTTGLAYEQYF. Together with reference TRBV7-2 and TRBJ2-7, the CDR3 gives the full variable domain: GAGVSQSPSNKVTEKGKDVELRCDPISGHTALYWYRQSLGQGLEFLIYFQGNSAPDKSGLPSDRFSAERTGGSVSTLTIQRTQQEDSAVYLCASSFTTGLAYEQYFGPGTRLTVT.

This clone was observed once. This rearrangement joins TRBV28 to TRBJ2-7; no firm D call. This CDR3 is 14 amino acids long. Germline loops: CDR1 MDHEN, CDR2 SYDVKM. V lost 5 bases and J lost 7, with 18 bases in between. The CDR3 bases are TGTGCCAGCAGTACAACAGTGACAATTGGGGAGCAGTACTTC. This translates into CASSTTVTIGEQYF. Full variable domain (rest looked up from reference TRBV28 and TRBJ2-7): DVKVTQSSRYLVKRTGEKVFLECVQDMDHENMFWYRQDPGLGLRLIYFSYDVKMKEKGDIPEGYSVSREKKERFSLILESASTNQTSMYLCASSTTVTIGEQYFGPGTRLTVT.

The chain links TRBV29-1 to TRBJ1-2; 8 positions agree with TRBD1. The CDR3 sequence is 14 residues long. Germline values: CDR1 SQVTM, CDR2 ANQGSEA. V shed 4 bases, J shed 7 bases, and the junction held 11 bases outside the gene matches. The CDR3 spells CSVGGHDRGGGYTF. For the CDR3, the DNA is TGCAGCGTTGGTGGACATGACAGGGGAGGTGGCTACACCTTC.

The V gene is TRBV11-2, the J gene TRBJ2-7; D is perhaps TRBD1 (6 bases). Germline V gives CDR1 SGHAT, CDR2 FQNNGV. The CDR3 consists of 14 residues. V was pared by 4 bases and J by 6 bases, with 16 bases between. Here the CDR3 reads CASSYRTEAGEQYF. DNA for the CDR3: TGTGCCAGCAGCTATCGGACAGAGGCGGGCGAGCAGTACTTC.

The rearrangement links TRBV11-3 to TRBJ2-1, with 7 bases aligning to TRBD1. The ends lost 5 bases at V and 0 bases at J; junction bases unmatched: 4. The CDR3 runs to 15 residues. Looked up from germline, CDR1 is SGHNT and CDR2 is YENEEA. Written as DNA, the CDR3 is TGTGCCAGCAGCCGCCGACAGGGCTCCTACAATGAGCAGTTCTTC. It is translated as CASSRRQGSYNEQFF.

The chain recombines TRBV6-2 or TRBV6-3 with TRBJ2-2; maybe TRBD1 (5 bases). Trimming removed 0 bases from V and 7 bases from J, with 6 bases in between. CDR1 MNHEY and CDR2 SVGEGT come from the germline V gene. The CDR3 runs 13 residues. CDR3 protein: CASSYSGVGELFF. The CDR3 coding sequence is TGTGCCAGCAGTTACTCAGGGGTCGGGGAGCTGTTTTTT.

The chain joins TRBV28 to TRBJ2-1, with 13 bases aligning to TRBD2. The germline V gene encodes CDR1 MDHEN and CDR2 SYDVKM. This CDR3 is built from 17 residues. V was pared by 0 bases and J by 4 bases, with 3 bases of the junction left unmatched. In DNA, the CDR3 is TGTGCCAGCAGTTTATGGACTAGCGGGAGGAGGTACAATGAGCAGTTCTTC. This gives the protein CASSLWTSGRRYNEQFF.

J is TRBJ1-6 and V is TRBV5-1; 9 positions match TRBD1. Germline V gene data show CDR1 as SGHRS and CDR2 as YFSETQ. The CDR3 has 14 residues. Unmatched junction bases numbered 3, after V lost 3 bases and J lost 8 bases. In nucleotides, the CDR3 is TGCGCCAGCAGCTCGGGACAGGGAGATTCACCCCTCCACTTT. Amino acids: CASSSGQGDSPLHF. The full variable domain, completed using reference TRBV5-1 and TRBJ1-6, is KAGVTQTPRYLIKTRGQQVTLSCSPISGHRSVSWYQQTPGQGLQFLFEYFSETQRNKGNFPGRFSGRQFSNSRSEMNVSTLELGDSALYLCASSSGQGDSPLHFGNGTRLTVT.

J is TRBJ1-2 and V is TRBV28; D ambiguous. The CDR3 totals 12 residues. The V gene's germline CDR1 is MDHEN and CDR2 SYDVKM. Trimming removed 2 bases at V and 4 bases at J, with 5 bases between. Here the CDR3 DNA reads TGTGCCAGCAGTTTAAGGAGCTATGGCTACACCTTC. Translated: CASSLRSYGYTF.

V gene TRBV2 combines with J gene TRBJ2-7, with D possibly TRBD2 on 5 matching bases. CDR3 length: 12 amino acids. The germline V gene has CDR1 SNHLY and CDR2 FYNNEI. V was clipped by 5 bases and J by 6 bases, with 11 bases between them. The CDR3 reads CASSKGLAEQYF. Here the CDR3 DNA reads TGTGCCAGCAGTAAAGGACTGGCCGAGCAGTACTTC. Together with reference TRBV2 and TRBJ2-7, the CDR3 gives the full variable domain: EPEVTQTPSHQVTQMGQEVILRCVPISNHLYFYWYRQILGQKVEFLVSFYNNEISEKSEIFDDQFSVERPDGSNFTLKIRSTKLEDSAMYFCASSKGLAEQYFGPGTRLTVT.